This T cell receptor beta chain was identified in a study of T cells in Graves' hyperthyroidism and ophthalmopathy. From RNA transcripts, TCR beta CDR3 regions were amplified. A first-round RT-PCR of the TCR CDR3 used the HTBI primer set. TCRdb recomputed calls from the multiplex PCR reads with MiXCR, one row per CDR3 protein. Among roughly 420,000 distinct CDR3 sequences, around a sixth were seen once, and the ten largest hold roughly 14%. The ends lost 3 bases at V and 2 bases at J; junction bases unmatched: 6. This CDR3 contains 17 residues. CDR1 is KGHSH and CDR2 is LQKENI in the germline V gene. This clonotype was counted many times. Its antigen is not identified. The hyperthyroidism was newly diagnosed and had lasted under 2 months; the patients were aged 18 to 65. A patient was excluded if there was uncontrolled infection, other autoimmune disease, pregnancy or lactation. Together with thyroid ultrasound, orbital computed tomography, serum thyroxine and TRAb, clinical symptoms were used for diagnoses.

Study-level points and caveats: Before onset, by a median of 6.5 months, the model predicted ophthalmopathy.

This chain connects TRBV18 to TRBJ2-3; TRBD2 agrees at 12 bases. Sequencing was performed on blood. The receptor comes from a woman under 30 with Graves' hyperthyroidism. The CDR3 DNA reads as TGTGCCAGCTCACCGCGGACTAGCGGGGTGATCACAGATACGCAGTATTTT. It is translated as CASSPRTSGVITDTQYF.